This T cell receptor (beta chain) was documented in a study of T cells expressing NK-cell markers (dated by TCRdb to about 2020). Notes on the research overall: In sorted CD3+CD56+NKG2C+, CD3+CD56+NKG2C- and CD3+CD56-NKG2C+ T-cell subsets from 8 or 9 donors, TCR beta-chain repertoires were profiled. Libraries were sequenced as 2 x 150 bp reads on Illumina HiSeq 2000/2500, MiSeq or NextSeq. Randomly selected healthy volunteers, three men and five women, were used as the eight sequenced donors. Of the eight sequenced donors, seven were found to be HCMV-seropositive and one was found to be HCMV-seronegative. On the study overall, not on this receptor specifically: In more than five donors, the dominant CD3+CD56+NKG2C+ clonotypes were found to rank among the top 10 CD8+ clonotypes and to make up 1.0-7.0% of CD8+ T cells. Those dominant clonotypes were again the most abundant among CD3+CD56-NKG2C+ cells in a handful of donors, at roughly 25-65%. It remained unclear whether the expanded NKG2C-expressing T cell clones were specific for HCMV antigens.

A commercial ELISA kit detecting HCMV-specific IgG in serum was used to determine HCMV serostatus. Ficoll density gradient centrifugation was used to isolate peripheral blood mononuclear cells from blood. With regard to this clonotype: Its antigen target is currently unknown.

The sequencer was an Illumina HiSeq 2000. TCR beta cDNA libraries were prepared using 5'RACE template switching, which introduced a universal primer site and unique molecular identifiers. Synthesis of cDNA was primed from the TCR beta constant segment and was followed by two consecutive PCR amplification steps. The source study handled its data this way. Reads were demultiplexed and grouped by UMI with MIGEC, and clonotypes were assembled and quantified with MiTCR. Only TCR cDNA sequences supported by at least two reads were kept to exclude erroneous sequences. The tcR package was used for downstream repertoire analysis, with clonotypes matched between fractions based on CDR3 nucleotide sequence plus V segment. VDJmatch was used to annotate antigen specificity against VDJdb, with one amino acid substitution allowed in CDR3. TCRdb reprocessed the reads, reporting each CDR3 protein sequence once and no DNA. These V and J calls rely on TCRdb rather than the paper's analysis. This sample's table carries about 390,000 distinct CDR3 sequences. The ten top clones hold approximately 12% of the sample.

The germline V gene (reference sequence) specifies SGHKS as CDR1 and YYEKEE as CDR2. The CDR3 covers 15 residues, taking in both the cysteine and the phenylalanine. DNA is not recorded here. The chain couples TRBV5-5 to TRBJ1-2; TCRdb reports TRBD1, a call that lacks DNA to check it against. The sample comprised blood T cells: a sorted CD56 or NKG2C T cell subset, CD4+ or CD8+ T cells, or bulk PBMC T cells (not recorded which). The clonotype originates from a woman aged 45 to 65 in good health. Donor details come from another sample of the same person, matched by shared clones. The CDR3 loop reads CASSLGAGRNYGYTF.